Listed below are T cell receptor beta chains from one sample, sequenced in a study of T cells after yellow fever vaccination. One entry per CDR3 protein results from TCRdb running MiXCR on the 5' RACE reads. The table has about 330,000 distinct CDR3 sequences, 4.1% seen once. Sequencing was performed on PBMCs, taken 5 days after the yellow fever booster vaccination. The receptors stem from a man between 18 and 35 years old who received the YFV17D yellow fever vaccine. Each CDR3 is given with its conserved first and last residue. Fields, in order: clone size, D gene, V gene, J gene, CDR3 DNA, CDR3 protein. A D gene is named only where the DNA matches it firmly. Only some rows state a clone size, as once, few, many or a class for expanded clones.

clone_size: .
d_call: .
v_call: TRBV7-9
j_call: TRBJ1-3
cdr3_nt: TGTGCCAGCAGAAGCAAACACGGGGTAGACTCCGGAAACACCATATATTTT
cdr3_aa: CASRSKHGVDSGNTIYF

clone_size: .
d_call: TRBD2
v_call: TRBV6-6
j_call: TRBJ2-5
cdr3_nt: TGTGCCAGCAGTTACCTGAACCTTCCTAGCGGGGGGTCCCAAGAGACCCAGTACTTC
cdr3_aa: CASSYLNLPSGGSQETQYF

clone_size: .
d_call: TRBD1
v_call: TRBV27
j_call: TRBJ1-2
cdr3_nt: TGTGCCAGCCCCCCGGGACAGGGGGCTGGCTACACCTTC
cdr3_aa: CASPPGQGAGYTF

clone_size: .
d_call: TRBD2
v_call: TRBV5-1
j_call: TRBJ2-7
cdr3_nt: TGCGCCAGCAGCTTGGAAGGACTAGGGTACGAGCAGTACTTC
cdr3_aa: CASSLEGLGYEQYF

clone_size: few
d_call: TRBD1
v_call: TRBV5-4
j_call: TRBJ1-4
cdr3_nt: TGTGCCAGCAGAAACAGGGGGCAAGGGGAAGAAAAACTGTTTTTT
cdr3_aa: CASRNRGQGEEKLFF

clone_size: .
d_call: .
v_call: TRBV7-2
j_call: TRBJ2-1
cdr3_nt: TGTGCCAGCAGCCCTGTGTGGGATGAGCAGTTCTTC
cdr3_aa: CASSPVWDEQFF

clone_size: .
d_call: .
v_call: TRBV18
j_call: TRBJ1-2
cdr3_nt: TGTGCCAGCTCACCTGACCCCGACTATGGCTACACCTTC
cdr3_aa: CASSPDPDYGYTF

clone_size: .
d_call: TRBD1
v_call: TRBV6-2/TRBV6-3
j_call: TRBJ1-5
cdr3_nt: TGTGCCAGCAGCGCGACAGGGAGGGGAGGGGAGCCCCAGCATTTT
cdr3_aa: CASSATGRGGEPQHF

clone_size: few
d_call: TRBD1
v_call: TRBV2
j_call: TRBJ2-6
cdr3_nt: TGTGCCAGCAGTGAAGCGGGGACAGGGACCCTTGAGTATTGGGCCAACGTCCTGACTTTC
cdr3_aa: CASSEAGTGTLEYWANVLTF

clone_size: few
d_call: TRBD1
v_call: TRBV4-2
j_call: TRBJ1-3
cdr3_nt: TGTGCCAGCAGCCAGCTTACAGGGGGTGATGGAAACACCATATATTTT
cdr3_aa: CASSQLTGGDGNTIYF

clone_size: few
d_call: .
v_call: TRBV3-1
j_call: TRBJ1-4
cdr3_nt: TGTGCCAGCAGCCAATCGGGGAGGAATGAAAAACTGTTTTTT
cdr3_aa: CASSQSGRNEKLFF

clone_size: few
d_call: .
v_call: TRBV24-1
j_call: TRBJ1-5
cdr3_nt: TGTGCCACCAGTGATTTGGGAGACAATCAGCCCCAGCATTTT
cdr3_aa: CATSDLGDNQPQHF

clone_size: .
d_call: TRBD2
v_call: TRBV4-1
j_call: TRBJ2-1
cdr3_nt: TGCGCCAGCAGCCCCGGGGCTAGCGGGGCCAATGAGCAGTTCTTC
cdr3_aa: CASSPGASGANEQFF

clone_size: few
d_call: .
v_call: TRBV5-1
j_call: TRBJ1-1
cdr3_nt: TGCGCCAGCACCATTGAGCTGGGCACTGAAGCTTTCTTT
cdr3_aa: CASTIELGTEAFF

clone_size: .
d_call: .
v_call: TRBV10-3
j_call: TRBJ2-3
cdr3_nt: TGTGCCATTAAAAATCCCGTGGGTACAGATACGCAGTATTTT
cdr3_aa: CAIKNPVGTDTQYF

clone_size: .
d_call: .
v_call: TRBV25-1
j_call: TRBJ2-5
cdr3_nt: TGTGCCAGCAGTGCAACAGAGTACCAAGAGACCCAGTACTTC
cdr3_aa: CASSATEYQETQYF

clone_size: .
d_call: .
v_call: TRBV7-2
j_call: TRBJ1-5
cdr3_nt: TGTGCCAGCAGCTTAGATAAAACCAATCAGCCCCAGCATTTT
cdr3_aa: CASSLDKTNQPQHF

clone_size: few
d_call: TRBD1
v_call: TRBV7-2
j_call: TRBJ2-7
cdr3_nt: TGTGCCAGCTCCTTGTCTGGGGACAGCTACGAGCAGTACTTC
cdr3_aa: CASSLSGDSYEQYF

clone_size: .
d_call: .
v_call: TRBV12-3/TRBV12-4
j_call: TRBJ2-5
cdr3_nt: TGTGCCAGCAACCATAGAAGTTCCGGGGAGACCCAGTACTTC
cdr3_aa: CASNHRSSGETQYF

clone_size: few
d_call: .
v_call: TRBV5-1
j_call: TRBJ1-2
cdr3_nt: TGCGCCAGCAGCTTGGATGGGGGTCAAGGAGCTGGCTACACCTTC
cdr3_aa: CASSLDGGQGAGYTF

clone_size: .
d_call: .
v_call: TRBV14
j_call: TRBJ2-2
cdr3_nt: TGTGCCAGCAGCCTTATACCTAGCGATTCCTTTACGAACACCGGGGAGCTGTTTTTT
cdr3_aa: CASSLIPSDSFTNTGELFF

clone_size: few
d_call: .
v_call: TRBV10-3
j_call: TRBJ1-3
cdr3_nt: TGTGCCGCCGGGGGAAACACCATATATTTT
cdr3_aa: CAAGGNTIYF

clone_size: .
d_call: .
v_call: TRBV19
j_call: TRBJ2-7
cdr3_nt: TGTGCCAGTAGTAGGGGGACGGTTCCCTACGAGCAGTACTTC
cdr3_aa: CASSRGTVPYEQYF

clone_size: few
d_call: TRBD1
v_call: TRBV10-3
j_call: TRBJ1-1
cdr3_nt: TGTGCCATCAGGGTGACAGGGCGGAAGAACACTGAAGCTTTCTTT
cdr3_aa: CAIRVTGRKNTEAFF

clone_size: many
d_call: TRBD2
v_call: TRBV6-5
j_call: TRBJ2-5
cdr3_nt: TGTGCCAGCAGTCCTATCACTAGCGTAGAAGAGACCCAGTACTTC
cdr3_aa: CASSPITSVEETQYF

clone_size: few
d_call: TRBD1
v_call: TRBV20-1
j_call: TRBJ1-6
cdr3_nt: TGCAGTGCTATAGGACAGGGAGATTCACCCCTCCACTTT
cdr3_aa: CSAIGQGDSPLHF

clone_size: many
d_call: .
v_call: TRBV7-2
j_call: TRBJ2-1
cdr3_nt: TGTGCCAGCAGCTCAGAACAGGGATTCGGTGAGCAGTTCTTC
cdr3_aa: CASSSEQGFGEQFF

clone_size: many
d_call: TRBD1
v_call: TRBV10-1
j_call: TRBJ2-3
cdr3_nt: TGCGCCAGCAGCGATGGACAGGGAACAGATACGCAGTATTTT
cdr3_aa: CASSDGQGTDTQYF

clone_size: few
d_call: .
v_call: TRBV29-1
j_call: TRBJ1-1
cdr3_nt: TGCAGCACAGAGGGCCAAGAGGGGAACACTGAAGCTTTCTTT
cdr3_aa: CSTEGQEGNTEAFF

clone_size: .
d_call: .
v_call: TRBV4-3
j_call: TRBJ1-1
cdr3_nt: TGCGCCAGCAGCCAAGGGAGGGGGGGCTTCTACGTGAACACTGAAGCTCCCGTCAGAGCTTTCTTT
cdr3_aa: CASSQGRGGFYVNTEAPVRAFF

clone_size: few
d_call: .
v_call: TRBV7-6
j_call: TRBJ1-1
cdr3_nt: TGTGCCAGCAGCTTAGTTTACGCGGGGGGACCGAACACTGAAGCTTTCTTT
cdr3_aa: CASSLVYAGGPNTEAFF

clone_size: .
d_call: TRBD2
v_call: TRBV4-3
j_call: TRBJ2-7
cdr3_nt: TGCGCCAGCAGCCAAGAACCCTGGGGGGGGGCCTACGAGCAGTACTTC
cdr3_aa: CASSQEPWGGAYEQYF

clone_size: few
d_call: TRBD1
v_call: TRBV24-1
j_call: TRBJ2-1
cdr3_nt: TGTGCCACCAGTGACCCCACCGGGACAGTCTACAATGAGCAGTTCTTC
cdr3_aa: CATSDPTGTVYNEQFF

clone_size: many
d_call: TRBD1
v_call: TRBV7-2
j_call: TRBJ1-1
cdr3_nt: TGTGCCAGCAGCTCCGACAGGGAGGATGAAGCTTTCTTT
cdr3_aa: CASSSDREDEAFF

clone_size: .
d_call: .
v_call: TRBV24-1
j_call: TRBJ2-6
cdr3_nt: TGTGCCACCACCCAGTGGGGGGCCCACTCTGGGGCCAACGTCCTGACTTTC
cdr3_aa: CATTQWGAHSGANVLTF